Here is one T cell receptor beta chain with its context. Which antigen it targets is not known. No much larger clone is present one base from it, and per-base qualities are unavailable. The library was made by the immunoSEQ multiplex PCR assay. TCRdb took this table from immuneACCESS and kept in-frame rearrangements with V and J called. Such tables lack part of the clones; where checked against another copy, unresolved V genes explain under half of the gap, and the rest is unexplained. This sample has 16,000 or so clones in its table, and roughly 73% of those were observed once. Clones ranked in the top ten supply roughly 15% of the sample. The sample originates from a study of PD-1 and CTLA-4 blockade in melanoma (TCRdb year 2021). As for the study more broadly: The study compared how PD-1 blockade and CTLA-4 blockade affected the melanoma-reactive CD8 T cell response in patients with melanoma.

The TCR originated in a human donor with melanoma. The sample in question was CD8+ T cells from peripheral blood, obtained before anti-PD-1 treatment.

The CDR3 corresponds to CASSQVGSFNEQFF. The DNA is as follows: TGCGCCAGCAGCCAAGTGGGTTCTTTCAATGAGCAGTTCTTC. Recombination joined TRBV4-1 with TRBJ2-1; the D gene assignment is ambiguous. Spanning cysteine to phenylalanine, the CDR3 consists of 14 amino acids. The entry retains the CDR3 DNA only, 42 bases that are in frame from base 1. V sheds 1 base and J sheds 6 bases, leaving 10 bases between their ends. Reading the germline V gene gives CDR1 MGHRA and CDR2 YSYEKL.